What follows are 22 T cell receptor beta chains derived from one specimen sequenced in a study of T cell repertoires in cytomegalovirus infection. Using its own MiXCR run on the reads, TCRdb lists one record per CDR3 protein. This table holds 450,000 to 600,000 distinct CDR3 sequences, about 10% found once. The source material was PBMCs. The receptors come from a human donor in good health (CMV status not recorded). Some clones in this sample may be carry-over from other donors' samples.

Only a few counts were recorded for this clonotype. CDR3 amino acids: CSAQRVYGVSNQPQHF. CDR3 nucleotide sequence: TGCAGTGCCCAAAGGGTGTATGGGGTTAGCAATCAGCCCCAGCATTTT. The J gene is TRBJ1-5, the V gene TRBV20-1, with unresolved D. V lost 6 bases, J lost 0 bases, and 18 bases lay in between. CDR1 is DFQATT and CDR2 is SNEGSKA in the germline V gene (reference sequence). The CDR3 covers 16 residues.

This clonotype came up many times. The J gene is TRBJ2-1, the V gene TRBV7-8; TRBD2 might be the D (5 bases). There are 16 residues in the CDR3. Trimming shortened V by 1 base and J by 2 bases, and 12 bases separated the two germline ends. The germline V gene encodes CDR1 SGHVS and CDR2 FQNEAQ. In DNA form, the CDR3 reads TGTGCCAGCAGCTTAGACGGGGTAGGTCCCTACAATGAGCAGTTCTTC. This sequence encodes CASSLDGVGPYNEQFF.

This clonotype came up a few times. The chain is built from TRBV10-3 and TRBJ2-3; TRBD2 is a possible D gene (6 bases). CDR1 is ENHRY, CDR2 SYGVKD, per germline. V lost 0 bases to trimming and J lost 0 bases, with 22 bases between them. The CDR3 is made up of 20 amino acids. CDR3 amino acids: CAISESRRAGASLSTDTQYF. In nucleotides, the CDR3 is TGTGCCATCAGTGAGTCAAGGAGGGCAGGCGCCAGCCTTAGCACAGATACGCAGTATTTT.

Ten or more counts support this clonotype. The chain joins TRBV6-1 to TRBJ2-3, with 8 bases fitting TRBD2. CDR1 and CDR2 (germline): MNHNS, SASEGT. Trimming took 3 bases from V and 2 from J; bases not matched to a gene: 4. The CDR3 runs to 15 residues. In nucleotides, the CDR3 is TGTGCCAGCAGTGACCGGCGGGGGGACACAGATACGCAGTATTTT. Amino acids: CASSDRRGDTDTQYF.

This clonotype occurred many times. V usage is TRBV7-2 and J usage is TRBJ2-2, with 8 bases that match TRBD1. The V segment lost 5 bases and the J segment 3 bases; nucleotides outside the gene matches: 5. Germline CDR1 is SGHTA and CDR2 is FQGNSA. This CDR3 contains 15 residues. In DNA form, the CDR3 reads TGTGCCAGCAGCCCACGACAGGGGTACACCGGGGAGCTGTTTTTT. Encoded protein: CASSPRQGYTGELFF.

V gene TRBV11-2 combines with J gene TRBJ2-3, with 7 positions matching TRBD1. Germline V gene sequence: CDR1 SGHAT, CDR2 FQNNGV. The CDR3 consists of 14 residues. The ends lost 0 bases at V and 4 bases at J; junction bases unmatched: 1. The CDR3 region is CASSLEGGSDTQYF. In DNA, the CDR3 is TGTGCCAGCAGCTTAGAAGGGGGCTCAGATACGCAGTATTTT.

This clonotype was counted many times. This sequence joins TRBV19 and TRBJ1-4; TRBD1 agrees at 7 bases. The CDR3 extends over 13 amino acids. With V trimmed by 6 bases and J by 5 bases, 3 bases remained unmatched. The germline V gene has CDR1 LNHDA and CDR2 SQIVND (reference sequence). In DNA, the CDR3 is TGTGCCAGTAGACAGGGGAGCAATGAAAAACTGTTTTTT. It yields the protein CASRQGSNEKLFF.

This rearrangement joins TRBV29-1 to TRBJ2-4, with no clear D. Trimming stripped 3 bases from V and 5 bases from J, with 11 bases between. The germline V gene has CDR1 SQVTM and CDR2 ANQGSEA. This CDR3 contains 13 residues. For the CDR3, the DNA is TGCAGCGTTGATTCCCTCACCGAAAACATTCAGTACTTC. The encoded protein is CSVDSLTENIQYF.

This clonotype has at least ten counts. V usage is TRBV14 and J usage is TRBJ2-7, with D unresolved. With 1 base removed from V and 11 bases from J, the gap between germline ends came to 9 bases. The CDR3 length is 11 residues. Germline V CDR1 and CDR2: SGHDN, FVKESK. In DNA, the CDR3 is TGTGCCAGCAGCCAAGCCTCCATCAAGTACTTC. It specifies CASSQASIKYF.

Only a few counts were recorded for this clonotype. The chain combines TRBV5-5 with TRBJ2-7, with D hard to call. Germline loops: CDR1 SGHKS, CDR2 YYEKEE (reference sequence). V lost 4 bases and J lost 5, with 13 bases in between. CDR3 length: 13 amino acids. CDR3 region: CASSPGPRDEQYF. The CDR3 nucleotides are TGTGCCAGCAGCCCCGGACCTAGAGACGAGCAGTACTTC.

Ten or more counts support this clonotype. The gene calls are TRBV5-1 and TRBJ2-3, with D perhaps TRBD2 (5 bases). CDR1 is SGHRS, CDR2 YFSETQ, per germline. The CDR3 loop spans 14 amino acids. V was trimmed by 2 bases and J by 5 bases, leaving 12 bases between them. The CDR3 coding sequence is TGCGCCAGCAGCTTTGGACTGTCCCAAGATACGCAGTATTTT. It codes for CASSFGLSQDTQYF.

In its sample, this clonotype was seen many times. This chain connects TRBV7-9 to TRBJ2-7, with a tentative D call TRBD2 (5 bases). Germline-derived CDR1 and CDR2 are SEHNR and FQNEAQ (reference sequence). CDR3 length: 11 amino acids. Trimming took 7 bases from V and 7 from J, leaving 11 bases between them. CDR3 loop: CASTRGWEQYF. CDR3 nucleotide sequence: TGTGCCAGCACCCGAGGGTGGGAGCAGTACTTC.

This clonotype was counted many times. The chain recombines TRBV28 with TRBJ1-3, with 8 bases matching TRBD1. CDR3 length equals 17 residues. CDR1 is MDHEN, CDR2 SYDVKM, per germline. V shed 5 bases, J shed 2 bases, and the junction held 11 bases outside the gene matches. CDR3 in amino acids: CASSTQLQGAPGNTIYF. The CDR3 DNA reads TGTGCCAGCAGTACCCAGCTTCAGGGGGCGCCTGGAAACACCATATATTTT.

This clonotype was found many times. The chain has TRBV12-3 or TRBV12-4 and TRBJ1-1, with unresolved D. The ends were cut back, 2 bases at V and 0 bases at J, with 13 bases in the middle. The CDR3 is made up of 16 amino acids. CDR3 sequence: CASSLISGNLNTEAFF. CDR3 nucleotides: TGTGCCAGCAGTTTAATCTCCGGAAACTTGAACACTGAAGCTTTCTTT.

This clonotype was counted only a few times. This rearrangement joins TRBV7-9 to TRBJ2-1; D might be TRBD1 (6 bases). CDR3 length equals 13 residues. The V end was cut by 5 bases, the J end by 6 bases, with 11 bases between. Germline assignment: CDR1 SEHNR and CDR2 FQNEAQ (reference sequence). In nucleotides, the CDR3 is TGTGCCAGCAGCCCGGGACACACCAATGAGCAGTTCTTC. Amino acid sequence: CASSPGHTNEQFF.

There are a few counts of this clonotype. The chain is built from TRBV29-1 and TRBJ2-2, with 8 bases lining up with TRBD1. From germline, CDR1 is SQVTM and CDR2 ANQGSEA. The CDR3 runs 14 residues. The J segment lost 4 bases and the V segment lost 5 bases, leaving 6 bases of the junction unmatched. CDR3 amino acids: CSVNQGAATGELFF. The CDR3 nucleotides read TGCAGCGTTAACCAGGGGGCGGCCACCGGGGAGCTGTTTTTT.

This clonotype was seen at least ten times. The genes are TRBV20-1 and TRBJ2-3, with TRBD2 matching over 15 bases. V shed 6 bases, J shed 3 bases, and the junction held 7 bases outside the gene matches. This CDR3 spans 16 amino acids. CDR1 and CDR2 from the germline V gene are DFQATT and SNEGSKA (reference sequence). The CDR3 DNA follows: TGCAGTGCAACGGGACTAGCGGGAGGTGGAACAGATACGCAGTATTTT. Its translation: CSATGLAGGGTDTQYF.

This clonotype appeared a few times. The genes are TRBV5-1 and TRBJ2-1; the match to TRBD2 covers 8 bases. V lost 3 bases to trimming and J lost 7 bases; unmatched junction nucleotides: 6. Germline loops: CDR1 SGHRS, CDR2 YFSETQ. This CDR3 is 14 amino acids long. CDR3: CASSSGTRGNEQFF. The CDR3 coding sequence is TGCGCCAGCAGCTCCGGGACTAGGGGAAATGAGCAGTTCTTC.

There are many counts of this clonotype. V and J are TRBV7-9 and TRBJ1-5, with D perhaps matching TRBD1 (5 bases). This CDR3 spans 13 amino acids. Germline V gene lookup returns CDR1 SEHNR and CDR2 FQNEAQ (reference sequence). V lost 5 bases to trimming and J lost 6 bases, with 11 bases between them. This chain's CDR3 is CASSRGGSQPQHF. CDR3 nucleotide sequence: TGTGCCAGCAGCCGGGGGGGGAGTCAGCCCCAGCATTTT.

This clonotype was seen many times. CDR3 nucleotides: TGTGCCAGCAGTTTGGCTGAGGGTGCTAACTATGGCTACACCTTC. Encoded protein: CASSLAEGANYGYTF. The chain is built from TRBV12-3 or TRBV12-4 and TRBJ1-2, with unresolved D. With 3 bases removed from V and 0 bases from J, the gap between germline ends came to 11 bases. The CDR3 consists of 15 residues.

This clonotype turned up a few times. This chain joins TRBV4-1 and TRBJ1-2; a possible D gene is TRBD1 (5 bases). The CDR3 has 12 residues. Germline V gene sequence: CDR1 MGHRA, CDR2 YSYEKL. Trimming cost V 4 bases and J 10 bases, with 13 bases left between them. CDR3 region: CASSLRRGVYTF. The CDR3 nucleotides are TGCGCCAGCAGCCTCCGACGGGGGGTCTACACCTTC.

The chain employs TRBV4-1 and TRBJ1-5; 7 nucleotides line up with TRBD1. This CDR3 contains 15 residues. Losses at the gene ends were 3 bases for V and 1 base for J; bases not matched to a gene: 3. Germline CDR1 and CDR2: MGHRA and YSYEKL. The CDR3 DNA is TGCGCCAGCAGCCATAAGACAGGGAGCAATCAGCCCCAGCATTTT. Translating it yields CASSHKTGSNQPQHF.